These 18 T cell receptor beta chains were sequenced from one sample in a study of blood T cell repertoires in COVID-19. The protocol was immunoSEQ multiplex PCR, while the TCRdb copy is restricted to in-frame clones and leaves out a portion. The sample holds roughly 43,000 clones; more than 75% are singletons and the top ten take 4.8%. The sequencing sample was made of peripheral blood. The receptors were gathered from a human donor in a cohort sampled during active COVID-19.

This clone was counted between two and nine times. The rearrangement uses TRBV6-6 and TRBJ1-5, with 8 bases matching TRBD1. The trim removed 5 bases at V and 0 bases at J, leaving 9 bases unmatched. Germline V CDR1 and CDR2: MNHNY, SVGAGI (reference sequence). The CDR3 totals 17 residues. The CDR3 loop is CASSPWTGTYSNQPQHF. CDR3 DNA sequence: TGTGCCAGCAGTCCGTGGACAGGGACCTATAGCAATCAGCCCCAGCATTTT.

The V gene is TRBV7-6, the J gene TRBJ2-7, with 8 bases fitting TRBD1. The CDR3 contains 14 residues. CDR1 is SGHVS, CDR2 FNYEAQ, per germline. The V gene end was trimmed by 6 bases and the J gene end by 6 bases; junction bases not matched to a gene: 10. The CDR3 DNA sequence: TGTGCCAGCAGTTCGCCCGGGACAGGTACCGAGCAGTACTTC. It is translated as CASSSPGTGTEQYF.

The V and J genes are TRBV6-5 and TRBJ2-7; 8 nucleotides agree with TRBD1. V shed 0 bases and J 3 bases; nucleotides not matched to a gene: 4. The CDR3 has 15 residues. The germline V gene encodes CDR1 MNHEY and CDR2 SVGAGI. In DNA, the CDR3 is TGTGCCAGCAGTTACTCTACAGGGGGTGTCTACGAGCAGTACTTC. Translated: CASSYSTGGVYEQYF.

The chain employs TRBV6-6 and TRBJ2-7; no reliable D call. The CDR3 covers 15 residues. The V end was cut by 2 bases, the J end by 0 bases, with 11 bases between. Germline assignment: CDR1 MNHNY and CDR2 SVGAGI (reference sequence). CDR3 DNA sequence: TGTGCCAGCAGTTACGGCCGCGGCCTCTCCTACGAGCAGTACTTC. Protein sequence: CASSYGRGLSYEQYF.

The chain joins TRBV5-4 to TRBJ2-1, with 14 bases fitting TRBD2. CDR1 and CDR2 from the germline V gene are SGHNT and YYREEE (reference sequence). The CDR3 spans 16 residues. Trimming cost V 4 bases and J 9 bases; bases outside gene matches: 9. The CDR3 nucleotides read TGTGCCAGCAGCATGGGGACTAGCGGGAGTACGGGTGAGCAGTTCTTC. It translates to CASSMGTSGSTGEQFF.

This clone was seen a single time. V and J are TRBV12-3 or TRBV12-4 and TRBJ1-1; no reliable D call. The CDR3 consists of 12 residues. Trimming shortened V by 1 base and J by 8 bases, and 8 bases separated the two germline ends. The CDR3 sequence: CASSLGHGEAFF. The CDR3 DNA reads TGTGCCAGCAGTTTAGGCCACGGGGAAGCTTTCTTT.

This clone was counted a single time. This sequence joins TRBV29-1 and TRBJ2-7; TRBD2 agrees at 12 bases. CDR3 length equals 15 residues. V trimming: 4 bases; J trimming: 2 bases; junction bases outside the gene matches: 6. Germline values: CDR1 SQVTM, CDR2 ANQGSEA. Written as DNA, the CDR3 is TGCAGCGTTGGGGCTGGACTAGCGGGAACCTACGAGCAGTACTTC. This codes for CSVGAGLAGTYEQYF.

The genes are TRBV4-1 and TRBJ1-1; D unresolved. The CDR3 runs 15 residues. Germline values: CDR1 MGHRA, CDR2 YSYEKL. V was shortened by 4 bases and J by 4 bases, with 16 bases between the two germline ends. The DNA for the CDR3 is TGCGCCAGCAGCCGGGCGCGGGAATTGGTCACTGAAGCTTTCTTT. Its protein is CASSRARELVTEAFF.

CDR3 loop: CASSYGTGPKYF. The CDR3 coding sequence is TGTGCCAGCAGTTACGGGACAGGGCCTAAGTACTTC. The chain couples TRBV6-6 to TRBJ2-5; 9 bases are shared with TRBD1. From germline, CDR1 is MNHNY and CDR2 SVGAGI (reference sequence). Trimming cost V 2 bases and J 12 bases; bases outside gene matches: 4. The length of the CDR3 is 12 residues.

The chain has TRBV6-5 and TRBJ2-3; perhaps TRBD2 as D (5 bases). Trimming shortened V by 2 bases and J by 0 bases, and 9 bases separated the two germline ends. Per germline, CDR1 MNHEY and CDR2 SVGAGI. This CDR3 is built from 15 residues. The CDR3 spells CASSYGGRSTDTQYF. Written as DNA, the CDR3 is TGTGCCAGCAGTTACGGAGGCAGAAGCACAGATACGCAGTATTTT.

This clone was detected only a few times. This chain connects TRBV18 to TRBJ2-1; 9 bases fit TRBD1. This CDR3 has 18 amino acids. CDR1 and CDR2 from the germline V gene are KGHSH and LQKENI. J lost 8 bases, V lost 1 base, and 15 bases had no gene match. The CDR3 here is CASSPQVPGQGFYDEQFF. The CDR3 coding sequence is TGTGCCAGCTCACCACAAGTCCCGGGACAGGGATTTTACGATGAGCAGTTCTTC.

The table lists this clone with a count of one. This chain uses TRBV7-9 with TRBJ2-5; possible D gene TRBD1, 5 bases. From germline, CDR1 is SEHNR and CDR2 FQNEAQ (reference sequence). The V and J ends lost 7 bases and 2 bases respectively, with 14 bases between them. The CDR3 runs 14 residues. The CDR3 sequence is CASIPTPGQETQYF. The DNA for the CDR3 is TGTGCCAGCATCCCCACCCCAGGGCAAGAGACCCAGTACTTC.

In this sample, this clone turned up once. The rearrangement links TRBV28 to TRBJ1-1; D gene ambiguous. The CDR3 is made up of 18 amino acids. Trimming stripped 3 bases from V and 5 bases from J, with 25 bases between. Germline V gene sequence: CDR1 MDHEN, CDR2 SYDVKM. Written as DNA, the CDR3 is TGTGCCAGCAGTTTTTTGGCTCCTGACATCGATGATGCGACTGAAGCTTTCTTT. This translates into CASSFLAPDIDDATEAFF.

This chain connects TRBV13 to TRBJ2-7; D is uncertain. Germline lookup yields CDR1 PRHDT and CDR2 FYEKMQ (reference sequence). V gave up 4 bases and J gave up 4 bases, with 11 bases separating them. This CDR3 contains 13 residues. The CDR3 DNA reads as TGTGCCAGCAGCTCCTCTTCAGGTTACGAGCAGTACTTC. This encodes CASSSSSGYEQYF.

The chain uses TRBV30 and TRBJ1-5; possibly TRBD1 for D (5 bases). This CDR3 region has 13 residues. Per the germline V gene, CDR1 is GTSNPN and CDR2 is SVGIG (reference sequence). V was pared by 5 bases and J by 0 bases, with 8 bases between. The CDR3 coding sequence is TGTGCCTGGGCAGGGTATAGCAATCAGCCCCAGCATTTT. Encoded protein: CAWAGYSNQPQHF.

This chain joins TRBV11-3 and TRBJ2-7; D possibly corresponds to TRBD1 (7 bases). Trimming removed 5 bases at V and 2 bases at J, with 10 bases between. The CDR3 covers 13 residues. The germline CDR1 and CDR2 sequences are SGHNT and YENEEA. The CDR3 sequence is CASSRGTAYEQYF. In nucleotides, the CDR3 is TGTGCCAGCAGCCGCGGGACAGCCTACGAGCAGTACTTC.

V usage is TRBV20-1 and J usage is TRBJ1-1; a weak D match, TRBD1 (5 bases). Trimming pared 7 bases from V and 2 bases from J, leaving 8 bases between. The CDR3 extends over 11 amino acids. CDR1 is DFQATT and CDR2 is SNEGSKA in the germline V gene (reference sequence). The CDR3 DNA follows: TGCAGTGGTGACAGCAACACTGAAGCTTTCTTT. The encoded protein is CSGDSNTEAFF.

Only one count was recorded for this clone. V and J are TRBV30 and TRBJ2-7; D may be TRBD1 or TRBD2 (5 bases each). This CDR3 has 12 residues. The V and J ends lost 5 bases and 5 bases respectively, with 13 bases between them. The germline V gene encodes CDR1 GTSNPN and CDR2 SVGIG (reference sequence). CDR3 region: CAWGGLGDEQYF. CDR3 sequence (DNA): TGTGCCTGGGGGGGTCTCGGGGACGAGCAGTACTTC.